What follows is one T cell receptor (beta chain) and its context. TCRdb keeps only in-frame clones here, not all; method: immunoSEQ multiplex PCR. The sample contains fewer than 150,000 clones, 85% to 95% of which appear only once. The CDR3 has 15 residues. Germline V CDR1 and CDR2: SEHNR, FQNEAQ (reference sequence). The V and J ends lost 1 base and 4 bases respectively, with 13 bases between them. The entry originates in a study of T cell responses to AZD1222 COVID-19 vaccine. The material sequenced was peripheral blood, taken 28 days after the second AZD1222 dose. V gene TRBV7-9 combines with J gene TRBJ1-1, with D possibly TRBD1 on 5 matching bases. The sequence derives from an adult who received the AZD1222 COVID-19 vaccine. CDR3 DNA: TGTGCCAGCAGCTTAGAGGGGTGGGGGAGCACTGAAGCTTTCTTT. It codes for CASSLEGWGSTEAFF.